This T cell receptor (beta chain) stems from a study of T cell responses to AZD1222 COVID-19 vaccine. The data were produced by immunoSEQ multiplex PCR, yet TCRdb's version contains in-frame clones alone and is incomplete. The sample shows tens of thousands of clones, 90% of them seen only once. The CDR3 totals 13 residues. V was pared by 6 bases and J by 5 bases, with 14 bases between. Germline V lookup: CDR1 LGHDT, CDR2 YNNKEL (reference sequence). This chain joins TRBV3-1 (or the pseudogene TRBV3-2) and TRBJ2-7, with a weak D call TRBD1 (6 bases). The TCR was taken from an adult who received the AZD1222 COVID-19 vaccine. This specimen consisted of peripheral blood, obtained 28 days after the second AZD1222 dose. The DNA of the CDR3 is TGTGCCAGCAGTCGCAACAGGGTCCACGAGCAGTACTTC. It codes for CASSRNRVHEQYF.